Included here is one T cell receptor beta chain sequence, with context. This entry comes from a study of blood T cell repertoires in COVID-19. Study-wide context: Donors in the United States, Italy and Spain gave samples during acute or convalescent COVID-19. The cDNA or gDNA used as material had been derived from T cells, B-cell-depleted T cells, or PBMCs.

Method: immunoSEQ multiplex PCR; TCRdb's copy keeps in-frame clones and lacks some. The sample has 150,000 to 200,000 clones; about 86% are singletons. This TCR was sampled from a woman aged 80 or over in a cohort sampled during active or convalescent COVID-19. Sample: peripheral blood.

CDR3 residues: CASSLTGGVTGELFF. The CDR3 region has the DNA TGTGCCAGCAGTTTAACCGGGGGGGTGACCGGGGAGCTGTTTTTT. This rearrangement joins TRBV27 to TRBJ2-2; 8 bases are a match to TRBD2. With 2 bases clipped from V and 5 bases from J, the junction kept 4 bases outside the gene matches. Germline CDR1 is MNHEY and CDR2 is SMNVEV (reference sequence). CDR3 length: 15 amino acids.